This TCR beta chain was sequenced for a study of long-term antiretroviral therapy in people with HIV. Assay version v3.0 of immunoSEQ was used, and it was run at survey level. Data came from immunoSEQ multiplex PCR; TCRdb stores just in-frame clones and leaves some out. The repertoire holds 9,000 to 13,000 clones, with approximately 85% as singletons. Relative to its sample, this clone is medium-sized. Antigen specificity is unknown. Study findings and constraints: Repertoires looked antigen-experienced, with only a slight naive shift after ART. ART-treated samples gained diversity yet remained below transplant donor controls. Clones with expansion before ART led the repertoire at all time points.

After removal of 0 bases from V and 8 bases from J, the junction contained 10 bases not matched to a gene. Germline values: CDR1 LGHNA, CDR2 YSLEER. This CDR3 comprises 16 residues. The sequence came from a man aged 35 to 55 with HIV. The chain uses TRBV4-3 and TRBJ2-3; 8 bases match TRBD2. The sequenced sample was unsorted PBMCs, obtained 1.8 years after starting antiretroviral therapy. The CDR3 nucleotides are TGCGCCAGCAGCCAAGACAGAGCGGGAGAGGGCGGTACGCAGTATTTT. It specifies CASSQDRAGEGGTQYF.